This paragraph covers one T cell receptor (beta chain) sequence. There are a few counts of this clonotype. Its recognized antigen is unknown. Nothing much larger sits one base from this clone, and base qualities are not available. This sample was sequenced with an Illumina HiSeq 1500. TCRdb's own reprocessing of the public reads used fastp at Q25 and MiXCR and kept productive beta chains. Rows matching on CDR3 protein sequence are summarized as one entry with the most common DNA and genes. For this sample the table gives fewer than 400,000 distinct CDR3 sequences, of which about a sixth were detected only once. The ten largest clonotypes hold 7.5% to 9% of the sample. The CDR3 measures 13 amino acids from cysteine to phenylalanine. Kept here is only the CDR3 DNA, which spans 39 bases and is read in frame from base 1. CDR1 and CDR2 are drawn from the germline V gene (reference sequence): LNHDA, SQIVND. Trimming takes 7 bases from V and 11 bases from J, and the germline ends sit 20 bases apart.

The sample originates from a study of T cell repertoires in cytomegalovirus infection (dated by TCRdb to about 2019). Some background on the complete study: Donor HLA type was relevant to the analysis, because carriage of CMV infection together with the matching HLA type was indicated by public TCR beta signatures. Study-wide conclusions, independent of this receptor: In the ex vivo response, HLA-C-restricted CMV-specific TCR beta clonotypes were dominant, and in two of eight donors the single most frequent clonotype came from this HLA-C-restricted group. In both this cohort and an independent roughly 350-donor cohort, the cumulative frequency of public TCR beta family members distinguished carriers of CMV infection plus the relevant HLA type.

The clonotype comes from a human donor in good health (CMV status not recorded). Some clones in this sample may be carry-over from other donors' samples. Specimen: PBMCs. Recombination linked TRBV19 to TRBJ1-1; the D gene is unclear. For the CDR3, the sequence is CASTSPGRGMAFF. The DNA sequence follows: TGTGCCAGTACCTCCCCCGGGCGAGGGATGGCTTTCTTT.